The 20 T cell receptor beta chains below were found in one sample sequenced in a study of low-dose radiotherapy and immunotherapy resistance in tumors. cDNA synthesis used a TRAV/TRBV-specific primer set for both chains. The PCR that amplified TCRs ran for around 21 cycles, relying on a constant-region primer and a V-primer adapter. TCRdb independently ran MiXCR on the reads; one entry per CDR3 protein. This repertoire shows some 40,000 distinct CDR3 sequences, 20% to 25% found once; its top ten account for about a tenth. Time point: after trial treatment. Treatment denoted: LDRT plus nivolumab, ipilimumab, low-dose cyclophosphamide and aspirin (RACIN trial). The sample here was PBMCs, taken after low-dose radiotherapy plus immunotherapy. The receptors originated from a female donor with ovarian cancer.

The chain uses TRBV2 and TRBJ2-3; possibly TRBD1 for D (6 bases). The germline V gene has CDR1 SNHLY and CDR2 FYNNEI. This CDR3 region has 15 residues. V lost 10 bases to trimming and J lost 0 bases, with 17 bases between them. CDR3 coding DNA: TGTGCCAACAGGGATCTAAGGGCCAGCACAGATACGCAGTATTTT. This encodes CANRDLRASTDTQYF.

The chain has TRBV14 and TRBJ2-7; either TRBD1 or TRBD2 may fit D (5 bases each). CDR3 length: 15 amino acids. Trimming took 2 bases from V and 2 from J, leaving 13 bases between them. The germline gives CDR1 SGHDN, CDR2 FVKESK. CDR3 nucleotides: TGTGCCAGCAGCCAACGTGGGGGTAAGGCCTACGAGCAGTACTTC. Translation: CASSQRGGKAYEQYF.

This clonotype was counted at least ten times. This rearrangement joins TRBV19 to TRBJ2-2; 8 bases map to TRBD1. The V segment lost 10 bases and the J segment 0 bases; nucleotides outside the gene matches: 7. The CDR3 spans 15 residues. Per germline, CDR1 LNHDA and CDR2 SQIVND (reference sequence). The CDR3 sequence: CATKADRANTGELFF. Here the CDR3 DNA reads TGTGCCACCAAAGCGGACAGGGCGAACACCGGGGAGCTGTTTTTT.

The table lists this clonotype with many counts. CDR3 sequence: CASSSTGVSYEQYF. The CDR3 DNA sequence: TGCGCCAGCAGCTCGACAGGGGTTTCCTACGAGCAGTACTTC. The J gene is TRBJ2-7, the V gene TRBV5-1, with 8 bases fitting TRBD1. V was clipped by 3 bases and J by 1 base; unmatched bases: 3. This CDR3 spans 14 amino acids. CDR1 is SGHRS, CDR2 YFSETQ, per germline.

This clonotype was found many times. The gene calls are TRBV27 and TRBJ2-3, with 7 bases that match TRBD1. Germline V gene sequence: CDR1 MNHEY, CDR2 SMNVEV (reference sequence). The length of the CDR3 is 15 residues. Germline trimming cut 4 bases from V and 6 bases from J; bases unmatched to any gene: 10. The DNA of the CDR3 is TGTGCCAGCAGTTGGGCAGGGGGAGAGGCGGATACGCAGTATTTT. Its protein product is CASSWAGGEADTQYF.

With regard to this clonotype: This likely reflects a read error, since a far larger clone is one base away. The V call is TRBV30, the J call TRBJ2-7; 10 bases line up with TRBD2. CDR3 length: 16 amino acids. Germline CDR1 GTSNPN, CDR2 SVGIG (reference sequence). V trimming: 0 bases; J trimming: 7 bases; junction bases outside the gene matches: 12. CDR3 bases: TGTGCCTGGAGTGTAACAGCGGGAGGGCCGAGGAATGAGCAGTACTTC. Translation: CAWSVTAGGPRNEQYF.

The sample holds many counts of this clonotype. J is TRBJ2-2 and V is TRBV6-6; D gene ambiguous. CDR1 and CDR2 from the germline V gene are MNHNY and SVGAGI (reference sequence). The CDR3 runs to 13 residues. V dropped 7 bases and J dropped 3 bases, with 9 bases sitting between them. CDR3 residues: CASILPYTGELFF. CDR3 sequence (DNA): TGTGCCAGCATCCTACCTTACACCGGGGAGCTGTTTTTT.

This clonotype showed up many times. This chain connects TRBV7-8 to TRBJ2-3; D is possibly TRBD1 or TRBD2 (5 bases each). V shed 4 bases and J shed 7 bases, with 6 bases lying between them. In germline, CDR1 is SGHVS, CDR2 FQNEAQ. The length of the CDR3 is 11 residues. CDR3 protein: CASSWGYTQYF. The CDR3 DNA follows: TGTGCCAGCAGCTGGGGGTATACGCAGTATTTT.

This clonotype occurred once. The V gene is TRBV9, the J gene TRBJ2-5, with 15 bases identical to TRBD2. The CDR3 is 18 amino acids. The J segment lost 1 base and the V segment lost 3 bases, leaving 7 bases of the junction unmatched. Germline V gene sequence: CDR1 SGDLS, CDR2 YYNGEE. CDR3 region: CASSAYGLAGGSQETQYF. Written as DNA, the CDR3 is TGTGCCAGCAGCGCCTACGGACTAGCGGGAGGGAGCCAAGAGACCCAGTACTTC.

This clonotype was seen many times. This chain connects TRBV19 to TRBJ2-1, with TRBD2 identical over 9 bases. Germline V gene data show CDR1 as LNHDA and CDR2 as SQIVND (reference sequence). Trimming at V came to 7 bases and at J to 0 bases, leaving 10 bases not matched to a gene. The CDR3 has 17 residues. Written as DNA, the CDR3 is TGTGCCAGTAAGCCAGCGGGGGGCGGGAGCTCCTACAATGAGCAGTTCTTC. Translating it yields CASKPAGGGSSYNEQFF.

This clonotype was seen a few times. A far larger clone is only one base removed, so a read error is likely. The rearrangement links TRBV2 to TRBJ2-1; no clear D. V was trimmed by 6 bases and J by 10 bases, leaving 16 bases between them. The germline V gene encodes CDR1 SNHLY and CDR2 FYNNEI. The CDR3 is 13 amino acids. The CDR3 DNA reads TGTGCCAGCAGCCCCCAACGGGCCCACGAGCAGTTCTTC. Translated: CASSPQRAHEQFF. Full variable domain (rest looked up from reference TRBV2 and TRBJ2-1): EPEVTQTPSHQVTQMGQEVILRCVPISNHLYFYWYRQILGQKVEFLVSFYNNEISEKSEIFDDQFSVERPDGSNFTLKIRSTKLEDSAMYFCASSPQRAHEQFFGPGTRLTVL.

Many counts were recorded for this clonotype. The V and J genes are TRBV5-1 and TRBJ2-2, with 13 bases that match TRBD2. This CDR3 is built from 17 residues. Per germline, CDR1 SGHRS and CDR2 YFSETQ. The J segment lost 2 bases and the V segment lost 4 bases, leaving 5 bases of the junction unmatched. CDR3 amino acids: CASSKGLAGTNTGELFF. The CDR3 nucleotides are TGCGCCAGCAGCAAGGGACTAGCGGGGACAAACACCGGGGAGCTGTTTTTT.

The chain couples TRBV13 to TRBJ2-7; 7 bases map to TRBD1. J gave up 3 bases and V 7 bases, and 12 bases lay outside the gene matches. Germline assignment: CDR1 PRHDT and CDR2 FYEKMQ (reference sequence). This CDR3 contains 15 residues. The CDR3 nucleotides are TGTGCCAGCACCCCATCCGGGACAGTGCTCTACGAGCAGTACTTC. Translated, it gives CASTPSGTVLYEQYF.

This clonotype has a count of ten or more. The rearrangement joins TRBV6-2 or TRBV6-3 to TRBJ2-2; D is unresolved. The germline V and J ends were trimmed by 4 bases and 5 bases, with 11 bases remaining between them. CDR1 and CDR2 from the germline V gene are MNHEY and SVGEGT. The CDR3 runs to 14 residues. CDR3 in amino acids: CASSSHSWTGELFF. The CDR3 bases are TGTGCCAGCAGTTCGCACAGTTGGACCGGGGAGCTGTTTTTT.

This clonotype was detected ten times or more. The rearrangement joins TRBV20-1 to TRBJ1-3; possibly TRBD1 for D (6 bases). With 1 base removed from V and 0 bases from J, the gap between germline ends came to 13 bases. Germline assignment: CDR1 DFQATT and CDR2 SNEGSKA (reference sequence). This CDR3 has 16 amino acids. In DNA form, the CDR3 reads TGCAGTGCTAGAGGGGGGGGCATCGCCTCTGGAAACACCATATATTTT. This translates into CSARGGGIASGNTIYF.

This clonotype showed up many times. The V gene is TRBV21-1, the J gene TRBJ2-1. TRBV21-1 is annotated as a pseudogene. This CDR3 spans 17 amino acids. CDR3 nucleotides: TGTGCCAGCAGCAAAGCTCAAACTGGTAGCTCCTACAATGAGCAGTTCTTC. Its translation: CASSKAQTGSSYNEQFF.

V is TRBV28 and J is TRBJ2-7; TRBD2 matches 9 bases. The CDR3 length is 14 residues. Trimming took 2 bases from V and 7 from J; bases not matched to a gene: 6. Germline V gives CDR1 MDHEN, CDR2 SYDVKM. The CDR3 spells CASSLAGAGGEQYF. The CDR3 bases are TGTGCCAGCAGTTTAGCGGGAGCGGGGGGAGAGCAGTACTTC. The whole variable domain, filled in from reference TRBV28 and TRBJ2-7, reads DVKVTQSSRYLVKRTGEKVFLECVQDMDHENMFWYRQDPGLGLRLIYFSYDVKMKEKGDIPEGYSVSREKKERFSLILESASTNQTSMYLCASSLAGAGGEQYFGPGTRLTVT.

Points on this clonotype: A far larger clone is just one base off, so this is likely a read error. Given the absence of the conserved phenylalanine or tryptophan at the CDR3 end, a read error is likely. The V call is TRBV10-1, the J call TRBJ2-1; the match to TRBD1 covers 7 bases. Germline V CDR1 and CDR2: WNHNN, SYGVQD (reference sequence). The CDR3 covers 15 residues. CDR3 DNA: TGTGCCATCAGTGAGGACAGGTTGGCCTACAATGAGCAGTTCTAC. This codes for CAISEDRLAYNEQFY.

The sample holds many counts of this clonotype. The chain carries TRBV28 and TRBJ1-5; D is perhaps TRBD1 (6 bases). CDR3 length equals 14 residues. CDR1 and CDR2 (germline): MDHEN, SYDVKM. The V and J ends lost 3 bases and 4 bases respectively, with 10 bases between them. This chain's CDR3 is CASSFWTENQPQHF. DNA for the CDR3: TGTGCCAGCAGTTTCTGGACAGAAAATCAGCCCCAGCATTTT.

This clonotype was counted ten times or more. V gene TRBV12-3 or TRBV12-4 combines with J gene TRBJ2-3; D unresolved. CDR3 size: 13 residues. The germline V and J ends were trimmed by 7 bases and 2 bases, with 10 bases remaining between them. CDR3 amino acids: CASKRFPTDTQYF. The DNA for the CDR3 is TGTGCCAGCAAGAGGTTTCCCACAGATACGCAGTATTTT.